This is a list of T cell receptor beta chains from one sample in a study of shared clonotypes between healthy human individuals. Some clones are missing from TCRdb's copy, which holds only in-frame ones; the method was immunoSEQ multiplex PCR. Of approximately 500,000 clones listed, around 79% are singletons. The sample comprised PBMCs. The origin of the receptors is a woman between 35 and 50 years old in good health. Some clones in this sample may be carry-over from other donors' samples. Both conserved end residues are part of each CDR3. The D gene is left open where the match is weak. Rows give clone size only sometimes, using once, few, many, or a class for an expanded clone.

abundance: few
d_gene: TRBD2
v_gene: TRBV9
j_gene: TRBJ2-7
CDR3aa: CASSTGTSGAEQYF
CDR3nt: TGTGCCAGCAGCACAGGGACTAGCGGAGCCGAGCAGTACTTC

abundance: few
d_gene: -
v_gene: TRBV10-2
j_gene: TRBJ2-5
CDR3aa: CASSEPSQTQYF
CDR3nt: TGCGCCAGCAGTGAGCCAAGTCAGACCCAGTACTTC

abundance: -
d_gene: TRBD2
v_gene: TRBV4-2
j_gene: TRBJ2-2
CDR3aa: CASSQELAIGELFF
CDR3nt: TGTGCCAGCAGCCAAGAACTAGCGATCGGGGAGCTGTTTTTT

abundance: many
d_gene: TRBD1
v_gene: TRBV5-6
j_gene: TRBJ2-7
CDR3aa: CASSLVGQTSDEQYF
CDR3nt: TGTGCCAGCAGCTTGGTGGGACAGACGTCGGACGAGCAGTACTTC

abundance: -
d_gene: TRBD1
v_gene: TRBV27
j_gene: TRBJ2-1
CDR3aa: CASSLRGQGPSYNEQFF
CDR3nt: TGTGCCAGCAGTTTAAGGGGACAGGGGCCTTCCTACAATGAGCAGTTCTTC

abundance: -
d_gene: -
v_gene: TRBV11-3
j_gene: TRBJ2-1
CDR3aa: CASSADGAQGNEQFF
CDR3nt: TGTGCCAGCAGCGCAGACGGGGCACAGGGCAATGAGCAGTTCTTC

abundance: -
d_gene: TRBD2
v_gene: TRBV7-6
j_gene: TRBJ2-3
CDR3aa: CASSFEPPGTSGRARTDTQYF
CDR3nt: TGTGCCAGCAGCTTTGAGCCCCCCGGGACTAGCGGGAGGGCAAGGACAGATACGCAGTATTTT

abundance: -
d_gene: -
v_gene: TRBV13
j_gene: TRBJ2-1
CDR3aa: CASMPRAVSSYNEQFF
CDR3nt: TGTGCCAGCATGCCACGCGCAGTTAGCTCCTACAATGAGCAGTTCTTC

abundance: -
d_gene: -
v_gene: TRBV28
j_gene: TRBJ2-1
CDR3aa: CASSPQGGYDEQFF
CDR3nt: TGTGCCAGCAGTCCACAAGGGGGGTACGATGAGCAGTTCTTC

abundance: once
d_gene: -
v_gene: TRBV28
j_gene: TRBJ2-5
CDR3aa: CASIDSTPTQYF
CDR3nt: TGTGCCAGCATCGATTCGACTCCCACCCAGTACTTC

abundance: few
d_gene: -
v_gene: TRBV9
j_gene: TRBJ2-7
CDR3aa: CASSVSTASYEQYF
CDR3nt: TGTGCCAGCAGCGTATCAACTGCCTCCTACGAGCAGTACTTC

abundance: -
d_gene: -
v_gene: TRBV27
j_gene: TRBJ2-3
CDR3aa: CASSLSLAYSTDTQYF
CDR3nt: TGTGCCAGCAGTTTATCTCTAGCCTACAGCACAGATACGCAGTATTTT

abundance: -
d_gene: TRBD1
v_gene: TRBV19
j_gene: TRBJ2-2
CDR3aa: CASSIGTGASTGELFF
CDR3nt: TGTGCCAGTAGTATCGGGACAGGGGCGAGCACCGGGGAGCTGTTTTTT

abundance: -
d_gene: -
v_gene: TRBV6-6
j_gene: TRBJ1-2
CDR3aa: CASSETGGYGYTF
CDR3nt: TGTGCCAGCAGCGAGACAGGCGGTTATGGCTACACCTTC

abundance: -
d_gene: TRBD1
v_gene: TRBV5-4
j_gene: TRBJ1-6
CDR3aa: CASSLGRTGNSPLHF
CDR3nt: TGTGCCAGCAGCTTGGGTCGGACAGGGAATTCACCCCTCCACTTT

abundance: -
d_gene: TRBD1
v_gene: TRBV11-2
j_gene: TRBJ2-7
CDR3aa: CASSFNRGESYEQYF
CDR3nt: TGTGCCAGCAGTTTCAACAGGGGGGAGTCCTACGAGCAGTACTTC

abundance: -
d_gene: -
v_gene: TRBV5-1
j_gene: TRBJ2-5
CDR3aa: CASSLGWAGVEKTQYF
CDR3nt: TGCGCCAGCAGCTTGGGTTGGGCAGGGGTGGAAAAGACCCAGTACTTC

abundance: -
d_gene: -
v_gene: TRBV7-2
j_gene: TRBJ1-5
CDR3aa: CASSLVGAGQPQHF
CDR3nt: TGTGCCAGCAGCTTAGTCGGGGCTGGGCAGCCCCAGCATTTT

abundance: -
d_gene: TRBD2
v_gene: TRBV13
j_gene: TRBJ2-3
CDR3aa: CASSLGAREWTDTQYF
CDR3nt: TGTGCCAGCAGCTTAGGGGCGCGGGAGTGGACAGATACGCAGTATTTT

abundance: -
d_gene: -
v_gene: TRBV5-1
j_gene: TRBJ1-6
CDR3aa: CASSPGGNSGSPLHF
CDR3nt: TGCGCCAGCAGCCCTGGGGGGAACTCGGGATCACCCCTCCACTTT

abundance: -
d_gene: -
v_gene: TRBV6-1
j_gene: TRBJ1-4
CDR3aa: CASSEAGGRGKLFF
CDR3nt: TGTGCCAGCAGTGAAGCGGGAGGGAGGGGAAAACTGTTTTTT

abundance: -
d_gene: TRBD1
v_gene: TRBV18
j_gene: TRBJ2-5
CDR3aa: CASSALGQGQETQYF
CDR3nt: TGTGCCAGCTCTGCCCTGGGACAGGGCCAAGAGACCCAGTACTTC

abundance: -
d_gene: TRBD1
v_gene: TRBV30
j_gene: TRBJ2-2
CDR3aa: CAWSSGQGDTGELFF
CDR3nt: TGTGCCTGGAGCTCGGGACAGGGTGACACCGGGGAGCTGTTTTTT

abundance: -
d_gene: -
v_gene: TRBV6-6
j_gene: TRBJ2-2
CDR3aa: CASLPRETNTGELFF
CDR3nt: TGTGCCAGCCTCCCGCGGGAAACGAACACCGGGGAGCTGTTTTTT

abundance: -
d_gene: TRBD1
v_gene: TRBV29-1
j_gene: TRBJ1-1
CDR3aa: CSVTTGGFTEAFF
CDR3nt: TGCAGCGTTACAACAGGGGGCTTCACTGAAGCTTTCTTT

abundance: -
d_gene: -
v_gene: TRBV11-2
j_gene: TRBJ2-1
CDR3aa: CASSLGRASAHEQFF
CDR3nt: TGTGCCAGCAGCTTAGGGAGGGCCTCGGCCCATGAGCAGTTCTTC

abundance: -
d_gene: -
v_gene: TRBV6-1
j_gene: TRBJ1-5
CDR3aa: CASSEVWGNQPQHF
CDR3nt: TGTGCCAGCAGTGAAGTTTGGGGGAATCAGCCCCAGCATTTT

abundance: -
d_gene: -
v_gene: TRBV6-5
j_gene: TRBJ1-1
CDR3aa: CASSYRGNTEAFF
CDR3nt: TGTGCCAGCAGTTACAGGGGGAACACTGAAGCTTTCTTT

abundance: -
d_gene: -
v_gene: TRBV10-1
j_gene: TRBJ1-2
CDR3aa: CASSDSSGYGYTF
CDR3nt: TGCGCCAGCAGTGACAGCTCGGGCTATGGCTACACCTTC

abundance: few
d_gene: -
v_gene: TRBV7-8
j_gene: TRBJ1-2
CDR3aa: CASSTNEVDLSYTF
CDR3nt: TGTGCCAGCAGCACCAATGAGGTCGATCTTAGCTACACCTTC

abundance: -
d_gene: -
v_gene: TRBV9
j_gene: TRBJ2-7
CDR3aa: CASSLEQGDEQYF
CDR3nt: TGTGCCAGCAGCTTAGAACAGGGAGACGAGCAGTACTTC

abundance: -
d_gene: TRBD1
v_gene: TRBV29-1
j_gene: TRBJ2-1
CDR3aa: CSVDRGKRNEQFF
CDR3nt: TGCAGCGTTGACAGGGGGAAAAGAAATGAGCAGTTCTTC

abundance: -
d_gene: TRBD1
v_gene: TRBV28
j_gene: TRBJ1-2
CDR3aa: CASSSPAGQGVYGYTF
CDR3nt: TGTGCCAGCAGTTCCCCTGCGGGACAGGGGGTCTATGGCTACACCTTC

abundance: -
d_gene: TRBD1
v_gene: TRBV5-1
j_gene: TRBJ2-7
CDR3aa: CASSLIGTGSYEQYF
CDR3nt: TGCGCCAGCAGCTTGATTGGGACAGGCTCCTACGAGCAGTACTTC

abundance: -
d_gene: TRBD1
v_gene: TRBV7-9
j_gene: TRBJ2-5
CDR3aa: CASSLRDREVWETQYF
CDR3nt: TGTGCCAGCAGCTTGCGGGACAGGGAGGTTTGGGAGACCCAGTACTTC

abundance: -
d_gene: -
v_gene: TRBV5-1
j_gene: TRBJ2-7
CDR3aa: CASSLDSGTYEQYF
CDR3nt: TGCGCCAGCAGCTTGGACAGTGGAACCTACGAGCAGTACTTC

abundance: -
d_gene: -
v_gene: TRBV7-4
j_gene: TRBJ2-5
CDR3aa: CASSIDRRNQETQYF
CDR3nt: TGTGCCAGCAGCATAGACAGGCGAAACCAAGAGACCCAGTACTTC

abundance: -
d_gene: TRBD2
v_gene: TRBV5-4
j_gene: TRBJ2-3
CDR3aa: CASSLRENSGRVAQYF
CDR3nt: TGTGCCAGCAGCTTGAGGGAAAATAGCGGGAGGGTCGCGCAGTATTTT

abundance: -
d_gene: -
v_gene: TRBV4-2
j_gene: TRBJ2-1
CDR3aa: CASSREWEDYNEQFF
CDR3nt: TGTGCCAGCAGCCGTGAGTGGGAGGATTACAATGAGCAGTTCTTC

abundance: -
d_gene: -
v_gene: TRBV6-5
j_gene: TRBJ2-7
CDR3aa: CASSYTYEQYF
CDR3nt: TGTGCCAGCAGTTATACCTACGAGCAGTACTTC

abundance: once
d_gene: TRBD2
v_gene: TRBV6-1
j_gene: TRBJ2-3
CDR3aa: CASLAGGPSDTQYF
CDR3nt: TGTGCCAGCCTAGCGGGAGGGCCCTCAGATACGCAGTATTTT

abundance: -
d_gene: -
v_gene: TRBV7-9
j_gene: TRBJ1-1
CDR3aa: CASSLGSIRGPMNTEAFF
CDR3nt: TGTGCCAGCAGCTTAGGTTCTATCAGGGGACCCATGAACACTGAAGCTTTCTTT

abundance: -
d_gene: TRBD2
v_gene: TRBV7-3
j_gene: TRBJ2-1
CDR3aa: CASSGTSGLYNEQFF
CDR3nt: TGTGCCAGCAGCGGAACTAGCGGCCTATACAATGAGCAGTTCTTC

abundance: -
d_gene: -
v_gene: TRBV5-1
j_gene: TRBJ1-2
CDR3aa: CASSAEVDDGYTF
CDR3nt: TGCGCCAGCAGCGCGGAAGTGGATGATGGCTACACCTTC

abundance: -
d_gene: -
v_gene: TRBV9
j_gene: TRBJ2-7
CDR3aa: CASSPDGGSSYEQYF
CDR3nt: TGTGCCAGCAGCCCAGATGGGGGAAGCTCCTACGAGCAGTACTTC

abundance: -
d_gene: -
v_gene: TRBV21-1
j_gene: TRBJ1-1
CDR3aa: CASVRDRVVNTEAFF
CDR3nt: TGTGCCAGCGTCCGGGACAGGGTCGTGAACACTGAAGCTTTCTTT

abundance: -
d_gene: TRBD2
v_gene: TRBV28
j_gene: TRBJ2-3
CDR3aa: CASSSAHGLAGGPVTDTQYF
CDR3nt: TGTGCCAGCAGTTCCGCCCACGGACTAGCGGGAGGGCCTGTGACAGATACGCAGTATTTT

abundance: -
d_gene: -
v_gene: TRBV7-2
j_gene: TRBJ1-1
CDR3aa: CASSLRVPTEAFF
CDR3nt: TGTGCCAGCAGCTTGCGGGTGCCCACTGAAGCTTTCTTT

abundance: once
d_gene: -
v_gene: TRBV28
j_gene: TRBJ2-2
CDR3aa: CASSLEATGELFF
CDR3nt: TGTGCCAGCAGTTTAGAAGCCACCGGGGAGCTGTTTTTT

abundance: -
d_gene: -
v_gene: TRBV19
j_gene: TRBJ2-2
CDR3aa: CASSIRVRAEAGELFF
CDR3nt: TGTGCCAGTAGTATCCGTGTCAGGGCAGAGGCCGGGGAGCTGTTTTTT